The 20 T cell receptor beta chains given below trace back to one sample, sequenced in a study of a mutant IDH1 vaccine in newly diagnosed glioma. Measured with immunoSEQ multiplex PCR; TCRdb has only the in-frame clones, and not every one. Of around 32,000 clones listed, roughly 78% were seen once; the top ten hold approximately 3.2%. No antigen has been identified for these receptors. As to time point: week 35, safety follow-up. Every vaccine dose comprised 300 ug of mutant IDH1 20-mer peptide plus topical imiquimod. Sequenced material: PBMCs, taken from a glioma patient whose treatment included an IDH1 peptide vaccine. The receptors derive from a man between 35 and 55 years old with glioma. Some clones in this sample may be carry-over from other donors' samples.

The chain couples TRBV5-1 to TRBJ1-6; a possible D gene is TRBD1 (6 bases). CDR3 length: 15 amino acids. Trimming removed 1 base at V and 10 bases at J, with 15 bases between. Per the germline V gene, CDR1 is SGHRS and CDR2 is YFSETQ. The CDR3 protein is CASSLSGGQQSPLHF. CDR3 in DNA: TGCGCCAGCAGCTTGTCTGGGGGCCAACAGTCACCCCTCCACTTT.

CDR3 loop: CASRVGSTDTQYF. The CDR3 coding sequence is TGTGCCAGCCGGGTAGGCAGCACAGATACGCAGTATTTT. The J gene is TRBJ2-3, the V gene TRBV7-9; D not resolved. Trimming took off 8 bases at V and 0 bases at J, with 9 bases between the two ends. The CDR3 covers 13 residues. Looked up from germline, CDR1 is SEHNR and CDR2 is FQNEAQ (reference sequence). Full variable domain (outside the CDR3, taken from reference TRBV7-9 and TRBJ2-3): DTGVSQNPRHKITKRGQNVTFRCDPISEHNRLYWYRQTLGQGPEFLTYFQNEAQLEKSRLLSDRFSAERPKGSFSTLEIQRTEQGDSAMYLCASRVGSTDTQYFGPGTRLTVL.

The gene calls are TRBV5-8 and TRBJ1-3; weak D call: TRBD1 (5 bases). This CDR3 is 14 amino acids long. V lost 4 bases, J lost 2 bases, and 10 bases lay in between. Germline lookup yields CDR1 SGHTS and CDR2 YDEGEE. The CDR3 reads CASSRDGTGNTIYF. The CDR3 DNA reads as TGTGCCAGCAGCCGGGACGGAACTGGAAACACCATATATTTT.

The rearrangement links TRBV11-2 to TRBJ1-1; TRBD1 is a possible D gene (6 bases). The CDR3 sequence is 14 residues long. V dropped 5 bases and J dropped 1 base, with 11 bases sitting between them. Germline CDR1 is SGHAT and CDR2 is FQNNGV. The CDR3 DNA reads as TGTGCCAGCAGCATACAGGGAGGGAACACTGAAGCTTTCTTT. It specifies CASSIQGGNTEAFF.

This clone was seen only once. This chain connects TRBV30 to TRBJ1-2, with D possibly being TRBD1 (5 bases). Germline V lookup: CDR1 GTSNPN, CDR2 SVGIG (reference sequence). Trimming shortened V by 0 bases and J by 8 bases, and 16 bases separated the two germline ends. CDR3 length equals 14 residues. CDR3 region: CAWSVTSGSEGYTF. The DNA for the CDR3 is TGTGCCTGGAGTGTAACATCAGGGTCGGAAGGCTACACCTTC.

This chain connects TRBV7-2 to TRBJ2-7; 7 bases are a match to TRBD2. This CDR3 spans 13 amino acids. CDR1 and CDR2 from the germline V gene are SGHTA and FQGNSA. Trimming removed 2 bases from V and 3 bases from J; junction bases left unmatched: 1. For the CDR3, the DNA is TGTGCCAGCAGCTTATGGGGGGGCTACGAGCAGTACTTC. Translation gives CASSLWGGYEQYF.

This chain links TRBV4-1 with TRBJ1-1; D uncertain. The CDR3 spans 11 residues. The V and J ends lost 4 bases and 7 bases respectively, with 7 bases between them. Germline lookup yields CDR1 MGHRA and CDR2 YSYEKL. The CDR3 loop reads CASSLTREAFF. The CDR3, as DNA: TGCGCCAGCAGCCTAACACGTGAAGCTTTCTTT.

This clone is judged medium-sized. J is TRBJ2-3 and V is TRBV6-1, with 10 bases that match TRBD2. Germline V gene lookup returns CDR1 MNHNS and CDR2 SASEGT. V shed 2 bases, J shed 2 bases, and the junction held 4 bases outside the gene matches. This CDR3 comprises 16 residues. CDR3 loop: CASSELSGGPTDTQYF. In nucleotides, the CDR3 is TGTGCCAGCAGTGAACTTAGCGGGGGGCCCACAGATACGCAGTATTTT.

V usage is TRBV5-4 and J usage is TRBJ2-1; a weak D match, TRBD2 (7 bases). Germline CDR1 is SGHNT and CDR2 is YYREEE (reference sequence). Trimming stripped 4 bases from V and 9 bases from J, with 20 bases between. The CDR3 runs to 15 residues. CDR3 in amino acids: CASSTGGWGRSEQFF. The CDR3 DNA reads TGTGCCAGCAGCACCGGGGGGTGGGGGCGGAGTGAGCAGTTCTTC.

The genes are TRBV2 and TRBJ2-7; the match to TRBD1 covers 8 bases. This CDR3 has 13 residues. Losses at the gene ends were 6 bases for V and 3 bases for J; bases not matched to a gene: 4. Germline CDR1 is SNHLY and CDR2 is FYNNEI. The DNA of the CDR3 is TGTGCCAGCAGCCCGGACAGGGACTACGAGCAGTACTTC. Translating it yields CASSPDRDYEQYF. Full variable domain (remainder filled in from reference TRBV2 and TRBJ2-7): EPEVTQTPSHQVTQMGQEVILRCVPISNHLYFYWYRQILGQKVEFLVSFYNNEISEKSEIFDDQFSVERPDGSNFTLKIRSTKLEDSAMYFCASSPDRDYEQYFGPGTRLTVT.

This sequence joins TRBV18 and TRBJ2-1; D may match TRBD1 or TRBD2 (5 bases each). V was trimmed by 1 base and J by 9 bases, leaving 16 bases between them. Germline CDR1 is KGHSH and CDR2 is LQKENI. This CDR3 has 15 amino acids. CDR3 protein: CASSPQTIPGPEQFF. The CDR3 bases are TGTGCCAGCTCACCACAAACGATCCCGGGACCTGAGCAGTTCTTC.

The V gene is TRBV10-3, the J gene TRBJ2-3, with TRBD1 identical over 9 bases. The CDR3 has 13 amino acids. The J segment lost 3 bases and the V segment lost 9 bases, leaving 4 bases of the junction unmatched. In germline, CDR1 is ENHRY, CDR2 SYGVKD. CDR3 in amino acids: CAMGQGYTDTQYF. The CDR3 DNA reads TGTGCCATGGGACAGGGATATACAGATACGCAGTATTTT.

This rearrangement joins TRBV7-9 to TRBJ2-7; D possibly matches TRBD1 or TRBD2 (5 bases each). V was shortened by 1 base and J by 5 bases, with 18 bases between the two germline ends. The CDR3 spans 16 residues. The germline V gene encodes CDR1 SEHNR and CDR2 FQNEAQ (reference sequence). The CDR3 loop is CASSLGLGSGTNEQYF. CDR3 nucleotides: TGTGCCAGCAGCTTAGGGTTGGGGTCAGGGACGAACGAGCAGTACTTC.

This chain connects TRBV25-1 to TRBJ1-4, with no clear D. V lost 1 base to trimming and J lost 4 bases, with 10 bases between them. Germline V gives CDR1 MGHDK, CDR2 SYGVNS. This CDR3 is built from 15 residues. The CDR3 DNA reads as TGTGCCAGCAGTGAATTTGATGGAAGTAATGAAAAACTGTTTTTT. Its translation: CASSEFDGSNEKLFF.

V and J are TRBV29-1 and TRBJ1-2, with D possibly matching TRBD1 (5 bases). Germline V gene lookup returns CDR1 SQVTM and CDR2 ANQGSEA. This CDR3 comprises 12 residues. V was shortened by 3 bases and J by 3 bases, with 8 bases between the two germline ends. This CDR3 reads CSVETGDYGYTF. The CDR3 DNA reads TGCAGCGTTGAGACGGGGGACTATGGCTACACCTTC.

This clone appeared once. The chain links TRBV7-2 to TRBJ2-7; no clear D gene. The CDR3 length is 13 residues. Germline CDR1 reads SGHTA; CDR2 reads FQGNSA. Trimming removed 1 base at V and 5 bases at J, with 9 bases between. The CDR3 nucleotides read TGTGCCAGCAGCTTAGGGAGTCAGGACGAGCAGTACTTC. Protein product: CASSLGSQDEQYF.

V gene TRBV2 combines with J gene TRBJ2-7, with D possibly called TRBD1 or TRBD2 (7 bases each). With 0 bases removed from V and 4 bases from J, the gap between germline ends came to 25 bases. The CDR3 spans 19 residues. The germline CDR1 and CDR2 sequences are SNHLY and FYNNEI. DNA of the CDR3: TGTGCCAGCAGTGAAGCGCTTCATCGGGGGGCGACAGGGCATTACGAGCAGTACTTC. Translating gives CASSEALHRGATGHYEQYF.

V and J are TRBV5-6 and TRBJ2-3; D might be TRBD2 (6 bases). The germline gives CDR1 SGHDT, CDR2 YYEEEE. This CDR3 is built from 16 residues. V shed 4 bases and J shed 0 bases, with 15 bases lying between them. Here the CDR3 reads CASSRIAGTSTDTQYF. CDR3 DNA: TGTGCCAGCAGCCGGATTGCAGGGACTAGCACAGATACGCAGTATTTT. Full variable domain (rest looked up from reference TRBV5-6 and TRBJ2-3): DAGVTQSPTHLIKTRGQQVTLRCSPKSGHDTVSWYQQALGQGPQFIFQYYEEEERQRGNFPDRFSGHQFPNYSSELNVNALLLGDSALYLCASSRIAGTSTDTQYFGPGTRLTVL.

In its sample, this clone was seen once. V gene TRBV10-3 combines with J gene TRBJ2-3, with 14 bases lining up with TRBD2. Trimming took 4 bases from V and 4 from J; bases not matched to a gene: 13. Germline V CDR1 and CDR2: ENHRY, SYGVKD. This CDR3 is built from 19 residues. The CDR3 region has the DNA TGTGCCATCAGTGGACTAGCGGGGGGGCCAAAAAGGACTCCAGATACGCAGTATTTT. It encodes CAISGLAGGPKRTPDTQYF.

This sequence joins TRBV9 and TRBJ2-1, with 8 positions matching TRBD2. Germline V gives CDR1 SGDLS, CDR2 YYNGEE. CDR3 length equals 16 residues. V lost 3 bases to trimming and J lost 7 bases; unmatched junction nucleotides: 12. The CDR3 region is CASSGRPGGPWNEQFF. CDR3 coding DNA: TGTGCCAGCAGCGGAAGGCCGGGGGGGCCTTGGAATGAGCAGTTCTTC.